The rows below give T cell receptor beta chains drawn from one sample of a study of type 1 regulatory T cells. Each CDR3 protein gets one entry after TCRdb re-called the reads with MiXCR. This table has some 100,000 distinct CDR3 sequences, 30% to 35% appearing once. Sequenced sample: CD4+ T cells, either the whole sample or a sorted fraction (not recorded which). These TCRs come from a human donor in good health. The CDR3 runs from the conserved cysteine through the conserved F or W. A D gene is named only where the DNA matches it firmly. Only part of the rows carry a size: once, few, many, or a class if the clone is expanded.

clone size: few; D gene: TRBD1; V gene: TRBV20-1; J gene: TRBJ1-1; CDR3 DNA: TGCAGTGCTACGGGACAGTCGAACACTGAAGCTTTCTTT; CDR3 protein: CSATGQSNTEAFF
clone size: .; D gene: TRBD1; V gene: TRBV19; J gene: TRBJ1-1; CDR3 DNA: TGTGCCACGACAGGGTATTCCACTGAAGCTTTCTTT; CDR3 protein: CATTGYSTEAFF
clone size: .; D gene: TRBD1; V gene: TRBV7-9; J gene: TRBJ1-6; CDR3 DNA: TGTGCCAGCAGCCTAGGGACAGGGGGCGATTCACCCCTCCACTTT; CDR3 protein: CASSLGTGGDSPLHF
clone size: .; D gene: .; V gene: TRBV11-2; J gene: TRBJ2-7; CDR3 DNA: TGTGCCAGCAGCCCCCGAGGCCACTCAGGGACCTACGAGCAGTACTTC; CDR3 protein: CASSPRGHSGTYEQYF
clone size: .; D gene: .; V gene: TRBV5-1; J gene: TRBJ2-2; CDR3 DNA: TGCGCCAGCAGCTTGGAGGAGGGAGCCGGGGAGCTGTTTTTT; CDR3 protein: CASSLEEGAGELFF
clone size: few; D gene: TRBD2; V gene: TRBV7-9; J gene: TRBJ2-5; CDR3 DNA: TGTGCCAGCAGCTTAGACAGAGCGGGAGACGAGACCCAGTACTTC; CDR3 protein: CASSLDRAGDETQYF
clone size: .; D gene: .; V gene: TRBV5-4; J gene: TRBJ1-1; CDR3 DNA: TGTGCCAGCAGCTTCAGAGGGGTCACTGAAGCTTTCTTT; CDR3 protein: CASSFRGVTEAFF
clone size: .; D gene: .; V gene: TRBV5-1; J gene: TRBJ2-7; CDR3 DNA: TGCGCCAGCAGCTTGGTTGTATCCGGCTACGAGCAGTACTTC; CDR3 protein: CASSLVVSGYEQYF
clone size: few; D gene: .; V gene: TRBV24-1; J gene: TRBJ2-1; CDR3 DNA: TGTGCCACCAACCCGGGACCTTCCTACAATGAGCAGTTCTTC; CDR3 protein: CATNPGPSYNEQFF
clone size: few; D gene: .; V gene: TRBV29-1; J gene: TRBJ2-1; CDR3 DNA: TGCAGCGTTGATCCCCGGGAGTGGTCCTACAATGAGCAGTTCTTC; CDR3 protein: CSVDPREWSYNEQFF
clone size: .; D gene: .; V gene: TRBV29-1; J gene: TRBJ1-4; CDR3 DNA: TGCAGCGTTGAATCCGGGTCCCACCGCTTTTTT; CDR3 protein: CSVESGSHRFF
clone size: .; D gene: .; V gene: TRBV6-6; J gene: TRBJ1-5; CDR3 DNA: TGTGCCAGCAGTTACCTACAGACGGGGAGAGAGCCCCAGCATTTT; CDR3 protein: CASSYLQTGREPQHF
clone size: .; D gene: TRBD1; V gene: TRBV28; J gene: TRBJ2-1; CDR3 DNA: TGTGCCAGCAGCCGGACAGGGGGTCGCAATGAGCAGTTCTTC; CDR3 protein: CASSRTGGRNEQFF
clone size: few; D gene: .; V gene: TRBV2; J gene: TRBJ1-4; CDR3 DNA: TGTGCCAGCGGGGATTCTCGGGGGGAAGAAAAACTGTTTTTT; CDR3 protein: CASGDSRGEEKLFF
clone size: few; D gene: .; V gene: TRBV4-3; J gene: TRBJ2-1; CDR3 DNA: TGCGCCAGCAGCCAAGCCGCGCGGCCATACAATGAGCAGTTCTTC; CDR3 protein: CASSQAARPYNEQFF
clone size: .; D gene: .; V gene: TRBV5-1; J gene: TRBJ1-1; CDR3 DNA: TGCGCCAGCAGCTCGGACTCGGGGACTGAAGCTTTCTTT; CDR3 protein: CASSSDSGTEAFF
clone size: .; D gene: TRBD1; V gene: TRBV7-2; J gene: TRBJ1-6; CDR3 DNA: TGTGCCAGCAGCTTAGTGCAGGGGGCTGAATCACCCCTCCACTTT; CDR3 protein: CASSLVQGAESPLHF
clone size: .; D gene: .; V gene: TRBV2; J gene: TRBJ1-1; CDR3 DNA: TGTGCCAGCAGTGGGGACATTTTGGGCACTGAAGCTTTCTTT; CDR3 protein: CASSGDILGTEAFF
clone size: many; D gene: .; V gene: TRBV20-1; J gene: TRBJ2-3; CDR3 DNA: TGCAGTGCTAGAATTCCCGGGTCGGCAGATACGCAGTATTTT; CDR3 protein: CSARIPGSADTQYF
clone size: few; D gene: .; V gene: TRBV29-1; J gene: TRBJ1-1; CDR3 DNA: TGCAGCGCCGAGGCGGGGGCCCAAGCTTTCTTT; CDR3 protein: CSAEAGAQAFF
clone size: many; D gene: .; V gene: TRBV9; J gene: TRBJ2-2; CDR3 DNA: TGTGCCAGCAACGAACTCACTGAACCCACCGGGGAGCTGTTTTTT; CDR3 protein: CASNELTEPTGELFF
clone size: .; D gene: TRBD2; V gene: TRBV7-2; J gene: TRBJ2-2; CDR3 DNA: TGTGCCAGCAGCTTCCCGCACGGGGGGTTTTATTCCGGGGAGCTGTTTTTT; CDR3 protein: CASSFPHGGFYSGELFF
clone size: .; D gene: .; V gene: TRBV20-1; J gene: TRBJ1-1; CDR3 DNA: TGCAGTGCCTTTGCCGGGGGCACTGAAGCTTTCTTT; CDR3 protein: CSAFAGGTEAFF
clone size: .; D gene: TRBD2; V gene: TRBV27; J gene: TRBJ2-5; CDR3 DNA: TGTGCCAGCAGTGGCAGACTAGCGGGAGGGAAGGAGACCCAGTACTTC; CDR3 protein: CASSGRLAGGKETQYF
clone size: .; D gene: .; V gene: TRBV7-6; J gene: TRBJ2-1; CDR3 DNA: TGTGCCAGCAGCCCTCGACTAGGCATCTCCTACAATGAGCAGTTCTTC; CDR3 protein: CASSPRLGISYNEQFF
clone size: .; D gene: TRBD1; V gene: TRBV5-1; J gene: TRBJ1-1; CDR3 DNA: TGCGCCAGCAGCCCCATCACAGGGGGAGTGGGGAACACTGAAGCTTTCTTT; CDR3 protein: CASSPITGGVGNTEAFF
clone size: .; D gene: TRBD2; V gene: TRBV20-1; J gene: TRBJ2-6; CDR3 DNA: TGCAGTGCTAGGGCTAGCGGGAGTGTGGGTGGGGCCAACGTCCTGACTTTC; CDR3 protein: CSARASGSVGGANVLTF
clone size: many; D gene: .; V gene: TRBV11-2; J gene: TRBJ2-5; CDR3 DNA: TGTGCCAGCAGCTTACAACCCGTAGAGACCCAGTACTTC; CDR3 protein: CASSLQPVETQYF
clone size: few; D gene: .; V gene: TRBV5-1; J gene: TRBJ2-1; CDR3 DNA: TGCGCCAGCGTACCATCGTTCCCCTACAATGAGCAGTTCTTC; CDR3 protein: CASVPSFPYNEQFF
clone size: .; D gene: .; V gene: TRBV20-1; J gene: TRBJ2-3; CDR3 DNA: TGCAGTGCTAGGGACTACCAGGCGGGAGATACGCAGTATTTT; CDR3 protein: CSARDYQAGDTQYF
clone size: few; D gene: .; V gene: TRBV5-1; J gene: TRBJ2-2; CDR3 DNA: TGCGCCAGCACCCCGGTCGCAGGGGCCGGGGAGCTGTTTTTT; CDR3 protein: CASTPVAGAGELFF
clone size: .; D gene: .; V gene: TRBV7-2; J gene: TRBJ2-7; CDR3 DNA: TGTGCCAGCAGCCTAAGACTAGTTTCCTACGAGCAGTACTTC; CDR3 protein: CASSLRLVSYEQYF
clone size: few; D gene: .; V gene: TRBV24-1; J gene: TRBJ1-1; CDR3 DNA: TGTGCCACCCAGGGCCAGAACACTGAAGCTTTCTTT; CDR3 protein: CATQGQNTEAFF
clone size: few; D gene: TRBD1; V gene: TRBV20-1; J gene: TRBJ2-2; CDR3 DNA: TGCAGTGCTAGGACAGGGGCCGACACCGGGGAGCTGTTTTTT; CDR3 protein: CSARTGADTGELFF
clone size: few; D gene: .; V gene: TRBV10-3; J gene: TRBJ2-5; CDR3 DNA: TGTGCCATCAGTGACCAGCGTACAGAACAAGAGACCCAGTACTTC; CDR3 protein: CAISDQRTEQETQYF
clone size: few; D gene: TRBD2; V gene: TRBV5-1; J gene: TRBJ2-1; CDR3 DNA: TGCGCCAGCAGCTTGGACCAACTAGCGGGAGGGGAGCAGTTCTTC; CDR3 protein: CASSLDQLAGGEQFF
clone size: many; D gene: .; V gene: TRBV5-1; J gene: TRBJ2-7; CDR3 DNA: TGCGCCAGCAGGCGCGGGAACAACTACGAGCAGTACTTC; CDR3 protein: CASRRGNNYEQYF
clone size: .; D gene: TRBD2; V gene: TRBV20-1; J gene: TRBJ2-7; CDR3 DNA: TGCAGTGCTAGTCCGGGACTAGCGGCCTCCTACGAGCAGTACTTC; CDR3 protein: CSASPGLAASYEQYF
clone size: few; D gene: .; V gene: TRBV9; J gene: TRBJ2-7; CDR3 DNA: TGTGCCAGCAGCGTAGAAGTGGATCTCGAGCAGTACTTC; CDR3 protein: CASSVEVDLEQYF
clone size: .; D gene: TRBD1; V gene: TRBV7-9; J gene: TRBJ1-2; CDR3 DNA: TGTGCCAGCAGCTCGGACAGGCCGAGCTACACCTTC; CDR3 protein: CASSSDRPSYTF
clone size: .; D gene: .; V gene: TRBV5-6; J gene: TRBJ2-7; CDR3 DNA: TGTGCCAGCAGCTTGGCCCAGACAACCGAGCAGTACTTC; CDR3 protein: CASSLAQTTEQYF
clone size: .; D gene: TRBD2; V gene: TRBV7-9; J gene: TRBJ2-3; CDR3 DNA: TGTGCCAGCAGCACGTCGCGGGGGGCTCAAGGATCAGATACGCAGTATTTT; CDR3 protein: CASSTSRGAQGSDTQYF
clone size: .; D gene: TRBD2; V gene: TRBV28; J gene: TRBJ2-3; CDR3 DNA: TGTGCCAGCAGTTTCTCGGCTAGCGGGAGTAGTACAGATACGCAGTATTTT; CDR3 protein: CASSFSASGSSTDTQYF
clone size: .; D gene: .; V gene: TRBV7-9; J gene: TRBJ2-5; CDR3 DNA: TGTGCCAGCAGCTTAGTGGGCAGTAGGAAGGAGACCCAGTACTTC; CDR3 protein: CASSLVGSRKETQYF
clone size: .; D gene: .; V gene: TRBV29-1; J gene: TRBJ2-3; CDR3 DNA: TGCAGCGCTGCTTGGGGGCGCACAGATACGCAGTATTTT; CDR3 protein: CSAAWGRTDTQYF
clone size: .; D gene: .; V gene: TRBV7-2; J gene: TRBJ2-5; CDR3 DNA: TGTGCCAGCAGCTTCGACGAGAGCACCCAGTACTTC; CDR3 protein: CASSFDESTQYF
clone size: many; D gene: .; V gene: TRBV3-1; J gene: TRBJ1-5; CDR3 DNA: TGTGCCAGCGGTACAGGGTCCGGCAATCAGCCCCAGCATTTT; CDR3 protein: CASGTGSGNQPQHF
clone size: few; D gene: .; V gene: TRBV12-3/TRBV12-4; J gene: TRBJ2-7; CDR3 DNA: TGTGCCAGCAGCCCGCCCCAAGGCGGGCAGTACTTC; CDR3 protein: CASSPPQGGQYF
clone size: .; D gene: TRBD2; V gene: TRBV20-1; J gene: TRBJ2-5; CDR3 DNA: TGCAGTGCGAGCGGGACTAGCGACCAAGAGACCCAGTACTTC; CDR3 protein: CSASGTSDQETQYF
clone size: .; D gene: TRBD2; V gene: TRBV12-3/TRBV12-4; J gene: TRBJ2-5; CDR3 DNA: TGTGCCAGCAGTCCCCGTGGACTAGCGGGATTAGAGACCCAGTACTTC; CDR3 protein: CASSPRGLAGLETQYF
clone size: few; D gene: .; V gene: TRBV20-1; J gene: TRBJ2-2; CDR3 DNA: TGCAGTGCTACTCAGGGGAGGTCCGGCGGGGAGCTGTTTTTT; CDR3 protein: CSATQGRSGGELFF
clone size: few; D gene: TRBD2; V gene: TRBV20-1; J gene: TRBJ2-3; CDR3 DNA: TGCAGTGCAAGGGCTAGCGGGGTTCGAACAGATACGCAGTATTTT; CDR3 protein: CSARASGVRTDTQYF